Listed here are 16 T cell receptor beta chains from one sample, sequenced in a study of T cells expressing NK-cell markers. TCRdb reprocessed the 5' RACE reads, keeping one entry per CDR3 protein, no DNA. The table for this sample gives about 440,000 distinct CDR3 sequences. The material sequenced was blood T cells: a sorted CD56 or NKG2C T cell subset, CD4+ or CD8+ T cells, or bulk PBMC T cells (not recorded which). The source is a woman between 18 and 69 years old in good health.

The V gene is TRBV7-2, the J gene TRBJ1-4; there is no DNA to check the TCRdb D call of TRBD1. Per the germline V gene, CDR1 is SGHTA and CDR2 is FQGNSA. The CDR3 runs to 14 residues. The CDR3 protein is CASSLDRGGEKLFF.

The chain is built from TRBV12-3 or TRBV12-4 and TRBJ2-1. The CDR3 contains 13 residues. CDR3 residues: CASRAASYNEQFF.

This chain connects TRBV20-1 to TRBJ1-5; TCRdb names TRBD1, which stays unverified in the absence of DNA. Germline CDR1 reads DFQATT; CDR2 reads SNEGSKA (reference sequence). The CDR3 loop spans 18 amino acids. The CDR3 is CSVEPRTGGTNSNQPQHF.

The rearrangement uses TRBV12-3 or TRBV12-4 and TRBJ2-3; TCRdb's D gene call, TRBD2, goes unchecked for lack of DNA. The CDR3 is 18 residues long. The CDR3 spells CASSTPEWRNYSTDTQYF.

The rearrangement links TRBV5-1 to TRBJ1-5; TCRdb outputs TRBD1, but without DNA this stays unchecked. Germline assignment: CDR1 SGHRS and CDR2 YFSETQ. CDR3 size: 15 residues. The CDR3: CASSLAGRDNQPQHF.

This chain links TRBV7-3 with TRBJ2-1. The CDR3 length is 13 residues. Looked up from germline, CDR1 is SGHTA and CDR2 is FQGTGA. The CDR3 protein is CASSIGPYNEQFF.

The chain recombines TRBV3-1 with TRBJ2-5; lacking DNA, the TRBD2 call made by TCRdb goes unchecked. The CDR3 extends over 14 amino acids. CDR1 is LGHDT, CDR2 YNNKEL, per germline (reference sequence). The chain's CDR3 is CASSEGQRGETQYF.

The chain links TRBV6-6 to TRBJ1-5. From germline, CDR1 is MNHNY and CDR2 SVGAGI (reference sequence). CDR3 length: 13 amino acids. The CDR3 here is CASSIAGNQPQHF.

V and J are TRBV12-3 or TRBV12-4 and TRBJ2-1; with no DNA, the TCRdb D assignment of TRBD2 cannot be verified. This CDR3 comprises 15 residues. The CDR3 sequence: CATYHSGRAYNEQFF.

The chain uses TRBV6-5 and TRBJ2-1. Germline-derived CDR1 and CDR2 are MNHEY and SVGAGI. The CDR3 has 18 amino acids. CDR3 residues: CASSYSDWYQSSYNEQFF.

The chain combines TRBV20-1 with TRBJ1-5; with no DNA, the TCRdb D assignment of TRBD1 cannot be verified. CDR1 DFQATT and CDR2 SNEGSKA come from the germline V gene (reference sequence). The CDR3 sequence is 13 residues long. The CDR3 reads CSAPGGRNQPQHF.

The rearrangement uses TRBV5-1 and TRBJ2-1; TCRdb names TRBD2, which stays unverified in the absence of DNA. The CDR3 runs to 14 residues. Germline CDR1 is SGHRS and CDR2 is YFSETQ. CDR3 region: CASGRTSGAKEQFF.

V gene TRBV12-3 or TRBV12-4 combines with J gene TRBJ2-3; the TCRdb call, TRBD2, lacks DNA for checking. CDR3 length equals 14 residues. The CDR3 protein is CASSFPSGYDTQYF.

The J gene is TRBJ1-1, the V gene TRBV4-3; lacking DNA, the TRBD1 call made by TCRdb goes unchecked. CDR3 length: 14 residues. Germline V gene data show CDR1 as LGHNA and CDR2 as YSLEER. The CDR3 region is CASSPKLTGTEAFF.

The chain employs TRBV9 and TRBJ1-6; the TCRdb call, TRBD1, lacks DNA for checking. Per germline, CDR1 SGDLS and CDR2 YYNGEE. The CDR3 has 14 amino acids. This CDR3 is CASRVGENNSPLHF.

The V and J genes are TRBV29-1 and TRBJ1-1; TCRdb's D call of TRBD1 is untestable without DNA. This CDR3 is built from 12 residues. From germline, CDR1 is SQVTM and CDR2 ANQGSEA. CDR3: CSAEGVWTEAFF.